This section outlines one T cell receptor (beta chain) sequence together with its context. What it binds is unknown. Noted time point: healthy volunteer bleed at 2 weeks. Total RNA extraction was carried out from unfractionated whole blood. The sample comes from a study of human T cells and chemical hapten exposure. Individual cDNA molecules received unique molecular identifiers in the library. TCRdb ran MiXCR on the RACE reads and lists one entry per CDR3 protein. The sample lists over 100,000 distinct CDR3 sequences, about 8.2% occurring once. Points from the study as a whole: Unchanged with DPC sensitization were TCRs above 1 in 1000 frequency.

Germline V gene lookup returns CDR1 LGHDT and CDR2 YNNKEL (reference sequence). The CDR3 covers 13 residues. The V end was cut by 3 bases, the J end by 0 bases, with 4 bases between. This rearrangement joins TRBV3-1 to TRBJ2-3, with D uncertain. Sequences were obtained from whole blood. This TCR derives from a male donor in good health. Some clones in this sample may be carry-over from other donors' samples. The CDR3 DNA reads as TGTGCCAGCAGCCAGACTAGCACAGATACGCAGTATTTT. Encoded protein: CASSQTSTDTQYF.